The 22 T cell receptor beta chains presented below share a single source sample, sequenced in a study of T-cell reconstitution after alpha-beta-depleted transplantation in children. Unique molecular identifiers were incorporated into the prepared TCRbeta library. TCRdb re-analysed the PCR reads in MiXCR, keeping a single row per CDR3 protein. The sample lists 200,000 to 300,000 distinct CDR3 sequences; around 12% were seen once. The sample was PBMCs from the stem cell graft donor, taken from the stem cell graft. Receptors were obtained from a human donor who donated a stem cell graft to a child with acute lymphoblastic leukemia.

There are many counts of this clonotype. The rearrangement uses TRBV19 and TRBJ2-1, with 8 positions matching TRBD2. Trimming at V came to 7 bases and at J to 9 bases, leaving 14 bases not matched to a gene. The CDR3 has 15 residues. Germline CDR1 and CDR2: LNHDA and SQIVND (reference sequence). The CDR3 sequence is CASTRGSGKLGEQFF. CDR3 nucleotides: TGTGCCAGTACCCGGGGTAGCGGGAAACTGGGTGAGCAGTTCTTC.

The CDR3 loop is CASSPSAATANQPQHF. As DNA, the CDR3 is TGTGCCAGCTCACCGTCAGCAGCTACAGCAAATCAGCCCCAGCATTTT. The rearrangement uses TRBV18 and TRBJ1-5; D is unclear. Germline lookup yields CDR1 KGHSH and CDR2 LQKENI. The CDR3 has 16 residues. V lost 3 bases and J 4 bases, leaving 16 bases between the germline ends.

This clonotype was seen many times. This chain's CDR3 is CASSPGGGNTEAFF. CDR3 DNA: TGTGCCAGCAGTCCCGGTGGAGGCAACACTGAAGCTTTCTTT. The chain carries TRBV12-3 or TRBV12-4 and TRBJ1-1; D call uncertain. The CDR3 runs to 14 residues. V lost 5 bases and J 2 bases, leaving 12 bases between the germline ends.

The sample holds a few counts of this clonotype. The chain links TRBV5-1 to TRBJ1-2, with D tentatively TRBD1 (6 bases). Germline V gene sequence: CDR1 SGHRS, CDR2 YFSETQ. The CDR3 totals 16 residues. With 4 bases removed from V and 6 bases from J, the gap between germline ends came to 22 bases. CDR3 sequence: CASSPGGGQKVDGYTF. In DNA, the CDR3 is TGCGCCAGCAGCCCCGGGGGGGGCCAGAAGGTAGATGGCTACACCTTC.

This clonotype was seen ten or more times. The genes are TRBV12-3 or TRBV12-4 and TRBJ1-3, with no clear D. The V end was cut by 6 bases, the J end by 4 bases, with 4 bases between. CDR3 size: 11 residues. DNA of the CDR3: TGTGCCAGCAGACGGGGAAACACCATATATTTT. Translation gives CASRRGNTIYF.

This clonotype showed up many times. The chain has TRBV28 and TRBJ1-1; the D is unclear. Per germline, CDR1 MDHEN and CDR2 SYDVKM. This CDR3 is 15 amino acids long. Trimming removed 2 bases at V and 5 bases at J, with 15 bases between. CDR3: CASSLIVLGWTEAFF. The CDR3 DNA follows: TGTGCCAGCAGTTTAATTGTGCTGGGGTGGACTGAAGCTTTCTTT.

This clonotype showed up many times. The V and J genes are TRBV5-1 and TRBJ2-7; possibly TRBD2 for D (5 bases). V was cut by 4 bases and J by 4 bases, with 12 bases left in between. CDR1 SGHRS and CDR2 YFSETQ come from the germline V gene. The CDR3 totals 13 residues. The CDR3, as DNA: TGCGCCAGCAGCCTAACGGGATTATACGAGCAGTACTTC. Protein sequence: CASSLTGLYEQYF. Using reference TRBV5-1 and TRBJ2-7 for the parts outside the CDR3, the full variable domain is KAGVTQTPRYLIKTRGQQVTLSCSPISGHRSVSWYQQTPGQGLQFLFEYFSETQRNKGNFPGRFSGRQFSNSRSEMNVSTLELGDSALYLCASSLTGLYEQYFGPGTRLTVT.

This clonotype was detected many times. The chain uses TRBV5-1 and TRBJ2-3, with 11 positions matching TRBD1. The length of the CDR3 is 17 residues. From germline, CDR1 is SGHRS and CDR2 YFSETQ. V lost 4 bases, J lost 2 bases, and 9 bases stayed unmatched. CDR3 in amino acids: CASSLDRGRIITDTQYF. In DNA form, the CDR3 reads TGCGCCAGCAGCCTGGACAGGGGGCGTATTATCACAGATACGCAGTATTTT. Variable domain in full (rest from reference TRBV5-1 and TRBJ2-3): KAGVTQTPRYLIKTRGQQVTLSCSPISGHRSVSWYQQTPGQGLQFLFEYFSETQRNKGNFPGRFSGRQFSNSRSEMNVSTLELGDSALYLCASSLDRGRIITDTQYFGPGTRLTVL.

This clonotype was picked up many times. This chain connects TRBV7-2 to TRBJ2-5, with D tentatively TRBD1 (6 bases). Per germline, CDR1 SGHTA and CDR2 FQGNSA. This CDR3 region has 16 residues. Between the trimmed V and J ends, which lost 0 bases and 7 bases, there was a span of 18 bases. The CDR3 bases are TGTGCCAGCAGCTTAGCGAGGACAGTCTTGGAAGGGACCCAGTACTTC. Amino acids: CASSLARTVLEGTQYF.

This clonotype was recorded at least ten times. V and J are TRBV5-1 and TRBJ2-2; D is ambiguous. In germline, CDR1 is SGHRS, CDR2 YFSETQ. The CDR3 totals 16 residues. V lost 4 bases, J lost 4 bases, and 17 bases lay in between. DNA for the CDR3: TGCGCCAGCAGCGAATCCGGGCTTCCCACCACCGGGGAGCTGTTTTTT. Protein product: CASSESGLPTTGELFF.

Of note for this clonotype: A much bigger clone sits one base away, suggesting this may be a read error. This chain uses TRBV6-1 with TRBJ1-2; tentative D call: TRBD1 (5 bases). The CDR3 is 15 amino acids. Germline CDR1 MNHNS, CDR2 SASEGT. CDR3 coding DNA: TGTGCCGGCAGCCGTATCAGGGTCCCACTCTATGGCTACACCTTC. Its protein is CAGSRIRVPLYGYTF.

This clonotype appeared many times. This rearrangement joins TRBV9 to TRBJ1-2; D is ambiguous. The CDR3 totals 12 residues. CDR1 and CDR2 from the germline V gene are SGDLS and YYNGEE. V shed 3 bases and J shed 8 bases, with 11 bases lying between them. This CDR3 reads CASSDRSIGYTF. For the CDR3, the DNA is TGTGCCAGCAGCGACCGCAGTATCGGCTACACCTTC.

This clonotype was detected ten times or more. The chain employs TRBV4-3 and TRBJ2-2, with 9 positions matching TRBD2. The CDR3 has 18 residues. Germline-derived CDR1 and CDR2 are LGHNA and YSLEER. Trimming removed 5 bases from V and 1 base from J; junction bases left unmatched: 11. The CDR3 loop is CASSARLAEILNTGELFF. CDR3 in DNA: TGCGCCAGCAGCGCACGACTAGCGGAGATATTGAACACCGGGGAGCTGTTTTTT.

This clonotype came up many times. V gene TRBV6-5 combines with J gene TRBJ1-6; D remains ambiguous. CDR1 is MNHEY, CDR2 SVGAGI, per germline. With 2 bases removed from V and 5 bases from J, the gap between germline ends came to 10 bases. This CDR3 is built from 15 residues. The CDR3 spells CASSYRAANNSPLHF. In nucleotides, the CDR3 is TGTGCCAGCAGTTACAGGGCAGCCAATAATTCACCCCTCCACTTT.

The table lists this clonotype with many counts. The chain uses TRBV6-5 and TRBJ1-5; 8 positions agree with TRBD1. The CDR3 is made up of 14 amino acids. CDR1 is MNHEY, CDR2 SVGAGI, per germline. V lost 2 bases and J lost 6; bases outside the gene matches: 3. CDR3 DNA: TGTGCCAGCAGTTACGGCCAGGGGGCTCAGCCCCAGCATTTT. This sequence encodes CASSYGQGAQPQHF.

Only a few counts were recorded for this clonotype. This chain uses TRBV2 with TRBJ2-3; TRBD2 might be the D (5 bases). The CDR3 is 18 amino acids. Germline CDR1 SNHLY, CDR2 FYNNEI. V gave up 6 bases and J gave up 0 bases, with 22 bases separating them. This CDR3 is CASRWPRRRAGSTDTQYF. The CDR3 region has the DNA TGTGCCAGCAGATGGCCCCGCCGGCGGGCAGGAAGCACAGATACGCAGTATTTT.

This clonotype was seen many times. This CDR3 is CATNRKNEQFF. The CDR3 nucleotides read TGTGCCACCAACCGTAAGAATGAGCAGTTCTTC. The J gene is TRBJ2-1, the V gene TRBV6-5, with D hard to call. Germline V lookup: CDR1 MNHEY, CDR2 SVGAGI. The CDR3 contains 11 residues. Trimming removed 10 bases at V and 7 bases at J, with 11 bases between.

This chain uses TRBV6-2 or TRBV6-3 with TRBJ1-2; possibly TRBD1 for D (6 bases). Germline V gene lookup returns CDR1 MNHEY and CDR2 SVGEGT. Trimming pared 2 bases from V and 2 bases from J, leaving 12 bases between. The length of the CDR3 is 15 residues. In DNA, the CDR3 is TGTGCCAGCAGTTACGATCGGACAGAGAACTATGGCTACACCTTC. Translation: CASSYDRTENYGYTF.

This clonotype was recorded at least ten times. This sequence joins TRBV5-4 and TRBJ1-2; D uncertain. The germline CDR1 and CDR2 sequences are SGHNT and YYREEE (reference sequence). This CDR3 spans 14 amino acids. The V end lost 1 base, the J end lost 1 base, and 8 bases lay between the germline ends. For the CDR3, the DNA is TGTGCCAGCAGCTTGACGGACCTTAACTATGGCTACACCTTC. It encodes CASSLTDLNYGYTF.

Many counts were recorded for this clonotype. The V call is TRBV5-6, the J call TRBJ2-6; D might be TRBD1 (9 bases). Trimming took off 4 bases at V and 4 bases at J, with 18 bases between the two ends. Germline V CDR1 and CDR2: SGHDT, YYEEEE. The CDR3 totals 17 residues. Here the CDR3 reads CASSPGGTGTGANVLTF. In nucleotides, the CDR3 is TGTGCCAGCAGCCCGGGGGGGACAGGGACCGGGGCCAACGTCCTGACTTTC.

The chain couples TRBV2 to TRBJ1-2, with 7 bases identical to TRBD1. This CDR3 is built from 15 residues. Trimming took 7 bases from V and 2 from J; bases not matched to a gene: 10. Germline V gives CDR1 SNHLY, CDR2 FYNNEI. The CDR3 sequence is CASTFRTGGNYGYTF. The DNA of the CDR3 is TGTGCCAGCACCTTTAGGACAGGAGGGAACTATGGCTACACCTTC.

This clonotype was seen many times. The V call is TRBV5-1, the J call TRBJ2-2; no firm D call. V lost 2 bases to trimming and J lost 6 bases, with 14 bases between them. The CDR3 totals 15 residues. From germline, CDR1 is SGHRS and CDR2 YFSETQ. The CDR3 DNA is TGCGCCAGCAGCTTAAGTTTCTCGGGCGCCGGGGAGCTGTTTTTT. Residues: CASSLSFSGAGELFF.